The clone carrying this TCR beta chain was seen only a few times. Its matching antigen is unknown. V shed 10 bases and J 1 base; nucleotides not matched to a gene: 18. The V gene's germline CDR1 is MNHEY and CDR2 SVGEGT. The CDR3 totals 18 residues. The data belong to a study of spatial heterogeneity in lung cancer. Background on the study: Compared with alpha-chain sequences, beta-chain sequences were consistently detected in greater numbers. Raw sequencing reads included, on average, more than 8.5 appearances of each unique TCR and UMI combination. General observations from the study: At resection, ubiquitous expanded tumor TCRs appeared in blood more than at follow-up.

As for time point: sample taken at primary tumor resection. The sequenced material consisted of unsorted whole RNA from tumor, nontumor lung or frozen PBMC. MiXCR was run by TCRdb on the 5' RACE reads, yielding one entry per CDR3 protein. Of about 38,000 distinct CDR3 sequences detected, roughly 8% appear once; the ten largest clones hold roughly 28%. Sequenced material: PBMCs, taken at surgery. The chain joins TRBV6-2 or TRBV6-3 to TRBJ2-3; 9 bases map to TRBD2. The sequence came from a male donor with early-stage non-small cell lung cancer. The CDR3 is CATRGAGGYMYRTDTQYF. The CDR3 DNA reads TGTGCCACCCGAGGAGCGGGGGGCTATATGTATCGCACAGATACGCAGTATTTT.